These 3 T cell receptor beta chains share one sample of origin, sequenced in a study of cytomegalovirus exposure and HLA in healthy donors. The PCR used 60 Vbeta and 13 Jbeta primers. Data came from immunoSEQ multiplex PCR; TCRdb stores just in-frame clones and leaves some out. Of about 270,000 clones listed, about 66% are singletons. The material sequenced was PBMCs. These receptors came from a female donor in good health and CMV-seronegative.

This clone has only a few counts. The chain recombines TRBV9 with TRBJ2-3; 10 positions match TRBD2. V shed 8 bases, J shed 3 bases, and the junction held 6 bases outside the gene matches. Germline assignment: CDR1 SGDLS and CDR2 YYNGEE. The CDR3 contains 14 residues. CDR3 nucleotide sequence: TGTGCCAGTACTCCACTAGCGGGAACAGATACGCAGTATTTT. Encoded protein: CASTPLAGTDTQYF.

Only one count was recorded for this clone. The chain has TRBV7-6 and TRBJ2-7; D unresolved. CDR1 SGHVS and CDR2 FNYEAQ come from the germline V gene. The CDR3 sequence is 13 residues long. V dropped 1 base and J dropped 6 bases, with 10 bases sitting between them. The CDR3 region is CASSLVGGREQYF. The CDR3 DNA follows: TGTGCCAGCAGCTTAGTAGGCGGTCGCGAGCAGTACTTC.

The sample holds one count of this clone. This chain joins TRBV21-1 and TRBJ2-4; the table's D gene call, TRBD1, was not cross checked with the DNA. TRBV21-1 is labeled a pseudogene. CDR3 length: 17 residues. CDR3 sequence: CASNGLPGQGLENIRYF. CDR3 nucleotides: TGTGCCAGCAATGGGTTACCGGGACAGGGGTTAGAAAACATTCGGTACTTC.